One sample yielded the 17 T cell receptor beta chains listed below, sequenced in a study of molecular identifiers for immune sequencing clone quantification. Via MiXCR, TCRdb re-called the PCR reads, giving one row per CDR3 protein. The data show approximately 500,000 distinct CDR3 sequences, about 25% seen once. Material: naive CD8+ T cells from blood, with Jurkat cell RNA spiked in. Regarding subset: FACS-sorted CD8+CD4-CCR7+CD45RA+ naive T cells. The receptor source for this set is a human donor in good health. Some libraries in this study had Jurkat cell RNA spiked in.

This clonotype was counted a single time. A much larger clone lies one base from this, so it may be a read error. The V gene is TRBV5-6, the J gene TRBJ1-3, with D unclear. Per germline, CDR1 SGHDT and CDR2 YYEEEE. The CDR3 sequence is 11 residues long. This CDR3 reads CASSQGNPIYF. DNA of the CDR3: TGTGCCAGCAGTCAAGGAAACCCCATATATTTT. The full variable domain, its missing parts supplied by reference TRBV5-6 and TRBJ1-3, is DAGVTQSPTHLIKTRGQQVTLRCSPKSGHDTVSWYQQALGQGPQFIFQYYEEEERQRGNFPDRFSGHQFPNYSSELNVNALLLGDSALYLCASSQGNPIYFGEGSWLTVV.

The genes are TRBV25-1 and TRBJ2-7; TRBD1 or TRBD2 may be the D gene (5 bases each). In germline, CDR1 is MGHDK, CDR2 SYGVNS. The CDR3 runs 14 residues. Trimming removed 5 bases from V and 3 bases from J, with 14 bases in between. The CDR3 bases are TGTGCCAGCAGTCTGGGACCGAGAGGCTACGAGCAGTACTTC. Amino acid sequence: CASSLGPRGYEQYF.

This clonotype has only one observation. Germline and junction disagree at one end, which may indicate a read error. This sequence joins TRBV5-1 and TRBJ2-7; 8 nucleotides agree with TRBD1. Per germline, CDR1 SGHRS and CDR2 YFSETQ. The CDR3 sequence is 13 residues long. The CDR3 sequence: CARSPGQGYEQYF. The CDR3 DNA reads as TGCGCCCGCAGCCCCGGACAGGGCTACGAGCAATACTTC.

This clonotype has only one observation. This chain connects TRBV6-2 or TRBV6-3 to TRBJ1-1; the D gene is possibly TRBD1 (5 bases). Trimming shortened V by 6 bases and J by 7 bases, and 21 bases separated the two germline ends. Germline V gene lookup returns CDR1 MNHEY and CDR2 SVGEGT. The CDR3 spans 15 residues. CDR3 coding DNA: TGTGCCAGCAGCCCCTATGGGGCTATTATGGGTGAAGCTTTCTTT. Translating it yields CASSPYGAIMGEAFF.

This clonotype was counted at least ten times. The gene calls are TRBV14 and TRBJ2-5; D is perhaps TRBD1 or TRBD2 (5 bases each). This CDR3 has 15 amino acids. V gave up 2 bases and J gave up 7 bases, with 17 bases separating them. Germline-derived CDR1 and CDR2 are SGHDN and FVKESK. CDR3 loop: CASSQWDGAAATQYF. The CDR3 coding sequence is TGTGCCAGCAGCCAATGGGACGGTGCCGCCGCGACCCAGTACTTC.

This clonotype showed up many times. The DNA for the CDR3 is TGCAGTGCTAGAGATCGTGACGACCTCCCCGAGACCGGGGAGCTGTTTTTT. It yields the protein CSARDRDDLPETGELFF. The chain recombines TRBV20-1 with TRBJ2-2; D ambiguous. V lost 0 bases and J lost 5, with 19 bases in between. The CDR3 contains 17 residues. The germline V gene encodes CDR1 DFQATT and CDR2 SNEGSKA (reference sequence).

This chain uses TRBV12-3 or TRBV12-4 with TRBJ1-5; D gene ambiguous. V was pared by 8 bases and J by 0 bases, with 23 bases between. CDR3 length: 18 amino acids. CDR3 residues: CASASGSAGAYSNQPQHF. The CDR3 DNA reads TGTGCCAGCGCCTCGGGGTCCGCAGGAGCTTATAGCAATCAGCCCCAGCATTTT.

On this clonotype itself: Just one base apart from a much larger clone, this may be a read error. This sequence joins TRBV4-2 and TRBJ2-4; TRBD1 matches 10 bases. Germline loops: CDR1 LGHNA, CDR2 YNFKEQ. CDR3 length: 15 amino acids. The CDR3 is CACSPDRGFLNIQYF. In DNA, the CDR3 is TGTGCCTGCAGCCCGGACAGGGGGTTCCTCAACATTCAGTACTTC.

This clonotype was recorded only once. This may be a read error: a much more frequent sequence differs by one nucleotide. The chain combines TRBV7-3 with TRBJ2-1; D unresolved. CDR3 length: 13 residues. CDR1 and CDR2 from the germline V gene are SGHTA and FQGTGA. The CDR3: CASSSAMYNGQFF. DNA of the CDR3: TGTGCCAGCAGCTCAGCAATGTACAATGGGCAGTTCTTC.

This clonotype showed up just a few times. The chain links TRBV6-5 to TRBJ2-6; 7 bases map to TRBD1. Germline V gene data show CDR1 as MNHEY and CDR2 as SVGAGI. The V segment lost 6 bases and the J segment 9 bases; nucleotides outside the gene matches: 17. The CDR3 consists of 17 residues. The CDR3 DNA reads as TGTGCCAGCAGCTCTCATCCGGAACAGGGGAACCACAACGTCCTGACTTTC. Translation: CASSSHPEQGNHNVLTF.

This clonotype was found many times. The V gene is TRBV29-1, the J gene TRBJ1-1; the D is unclear. The length of the CDR3 is 15 residues. Germline CDR1 is SQVTM and CDR2 is ANQGSEA. V shed 2 bases and J shed 3 bases, with 16 bases lying between them. CDR3 coding DNA: TGCAGCGTTGAATTTTCGCATGCCCTTTACACTGAAGCTTTCTTT. Its translation: CSVEFSHALYTEAFF.

In its sample, this clonotype was seen a few times. The J gene is TRBJ1-2, the V gene TRBV3-1, with 9 bases fitting TRBD1. Germline-derived CDR1 and CDR2 are LGHDT and YNNKEL (reference sequence). With 0 bases clipped from V and 6 bases from J, the junction kept 8 bases outside the gene matches. This CDR3 contains 16 residues. CDR3 amino acids: CASSQDTGGLTHGYTF. The CDR3 DNA sequence: TGTGCCAGCAGCCAAGATACAGGGGGCTTAACTCATGGCTACACCTTC.

In this sample, this clonotype turned up a few times. The V and J genes are TRBV19 and TRBJ1-5; TRBD1 aligns across 9 bases. Germline V gene data show CDR1 as LNHDA and CDR2 as SQIVND (reference sequence). This CDR3 has 14 residues. V lost 7 bases to trimming and J lost 9 bases; unmatched junction nucleotides: 10. The CDR3 loop is CASISTGGAWPQHF. CDR3 in DNA: TGTGCCAGTATTTCAACAGGGGGCGCGTGGCCCCAGCATTTT.

The J gene is TRBJ1-3, the V gene TRBV27; 8 nucleotides align to TRBD1. CDR3 size: 16 residues. In germline, CDR1 is MNHEY, CDR2 SMNVEV (reference sequence). The V segment lost 4 bases and the J segment 1 base; nucleotides outside the gene matches: 6. This CDR3 reads CASSSRTGNSGNTIYF. The CDR3 DNA follows: TGTGCCAGCAGTTCCAGGACAGGGAATTCTGGAAACACCATATATTTT.

This clonotype showed up just a few times. This chain joins TRBV27 and TRBJ2-7; D not resolved. CDR1 and CDR2 from the germline V gene are MNHEY and SMNVEV (reference sequence). The CDR3 runs 11 residues. Between the trimmed V and J ends, which lost 8 bases and 6 bases, there was a span of 11 bases. The CDR3 DNA follows: TGTGCCAGCGGATTCGGTCTCGAGCAGTACTTC. It is translated as CASGFGLEQYF.

With regard to this clonotype: Relative to the germline gene, one junction end is altered; a read error may explain this. The rearrangement joins TRBV23-1 to TRBJ1-1; D unresolved. TRBV23-1 is flagged as an ORF with uncertain function. CDR3 length: 16 amino acids. The CDR3 here is CASRQPPRGLNAEAFF. CDR3 bases: TGCGCCAGCCGTCAACCCCCCAGAGGATTGAACGCTGAAGCTTTCTTT.

This clonotype was counted many times. The rearrangement uses TRBV7-9 and TRBJ2-3; D is ambiguous. Germline CDR1 SEHNR, CDR2 FQNEAQ (reference sequence). CDR3 size: 15 residues. V lost 1 base and J lost 0, with 8 bases in between. The CDR3 nucleotides read TGTGCCAGCAGCTTAGGAATGGGCAGCACAGATACGCAGTATTTT. Translated, it gives CASSLGMGSTDTQYF.